The count of the clone carrying this T cell receptor beta chain is one. The sample belongs to a study of cytomegalovirus exposure and HLA in healthy donors. PCR primers comprised 60 Vbeta and 13 Jbeta primers. Clones were read by immunoSEQ multiplex PCR, and TCRdb kept only the in-frame ones, dropping some. The sample shows around 150,000 clones, 70% to 80% of them seen only once. Sequencing used PBMCs. This clonotype was sampled from a male donor in good health and CMV-seronegative.

The CDR3 DNA is TGTGCCAGCAGGCGGACAGGGAATAACTATGGCTACACCTTC. This translates into CASRRTGNNYGYTF. The chain combines TRBV5-6 with TRBJ1-2, with 8 bases identical to TRBD1. The CDR3 has 14 amino acids. Germline CDR1 reads SGHDT; CDR2 reads YYEEEE. Trimming removed 5 bases from V and 1 base from J; junction bases left unmatched: 4.